The 26 T cell receptor beta chains presented below share a single source sample, sequenced in a study of T cells in localized non-small cell lung cancer. The data were produced by immunoSEQ multiplex PCR, yet TCRdb's version contains in-frame clones alone and is incomplete. The sample holds approximately 11,000 clones, approximately 91% seen once. The source was peripheral blood, collected before any cancer treatment. The source of these receptors is a male donor aged 60 or older with stage III lung adenocarcinoma.

This clone was seen only once. Written as DNA, the CDR3 is TGTGCCACCAGCAGAGGTCAGGGGGTTGAGCAGTTCTTC. It is translated as CATSRGQGVEQFF. The V gene is TRBV15, the J gene TRBJ2-1, with 7 positions matching TRBD1. Germline V gene data show CDR1 as LNHNV and CDR2 as YYDKDF (reference sequence). The CDR3 extends over 13 amino acids. V trimming: 1 base; J trimming: 9 bases; junction bases outside the gene matches: 3.

Comments on this clone: With a much larger clone just one base away, this may be a read error. The gene calls are TRBV4-2 and TRBJ2-1; 12 bases are a match to TRBD1. The CDR3 has 16 amino acids. Germline CDR1 reads LGHNA; CDR2 reads YNFKEQ. The chain's CDR3 is CASSQEGTGGYNKQFF. As DNA, the CDR3 is TGTGCCAGCAGCCAAGAGGGGACAGGGGGCTACAATAAGCAGTTCTTC.

The count of this clone is one. The chain has TRBV30 and TRBJ2-2; D uncertain. The germline V gene has CDR1 GTSNPN and CDR2 SVGIG (reference sequence). The CDR3 runs 14 residues. V was cut by 0 bases and J by 7 bases, with 12 bases left in between. The CDR3 is CAWSVLRPGGELFF. The CDR3 DNA reads TGTGCCTGGAGTGTTCTTCGCCCCGGCGGGGAGCTGTTTTTT.

CDR3 amino acids: CASRGTATYNEQFF. As DNA, the CDR3 is TGTGCCAGTCGCGGGACGGCTACCTACAATGAGCAGTTCTTC. The rearrangement joins TRBV6-1 to TRBJ2-1, with D possibly TRBD2 on 6 matching bases. Between the trimmed V and J ends, which lost 9 bases and 2 bases, there was a span of 14 bases. Germline V gene lookup returns CDR1 MNHNS and CDR2 SASEGT. The CDR3 runs 14 residues.

The chain recombines TRBV29-1 with TRBJ2-4, with TRBD1 identical over 7 bases. The CDR3 has 12 amino acids. CDR1 is SQVTM and CDR2 is ANQGSEA in the germline V gene. V lost 7 bases and J lost 4; bases outside the gene matches: 4. As DNA, the CDR3 is TGCAGCGCCGGGGACAGTAAAAACATTCAGTACTTC. Translated: CSAGDSKNIQYF.

This clone showed up just once. The chain links TRBV19 to TRBJ2-3; 10 bases are a match to TRBD2. CDR1 is LNHDA and CDR2 is SQIVND in the germline V gene (reference sequence). J lost 1 base, V lost 7 bases, and 8 bases had no gene match. The CDR3 is 16 amino acids. The CDR3 DNA reads TGTGCCAGTACCAGCGGGAGGGCATGGGGCACAGATACGCAGTATTTT. Translation gives CASTSGRAWGTDTQYF.

The chain uses TRBV30 and TRBJ2-7; D is possibly TRBD1 (7 bases). This CDR3 contains 14 residues. V was pared by 2 bases and J by 4 bases, with 15 bases between. Germline lookup yields CDR1 GTSNPN and CDR2 SVGIG (reference sequence). The CDR3 loop reads CAWSMIQGRYEQYF. As DNA, the CDR3 is TGTGCCTGGAGTATGATACAGGGGAGGTACGAGCAGTACTTC. The entire variable domain, with the rest obtained from reference TRBV30 and TRBJ2-7, is as follows: SQTIHQWPATLVQPVGSPLSLECTVEGTSNPNLYWYRQAAGRGLQLLFYSVGIGQISSEVPQNLSASRPQDRQFILSSKKLLLSDSGFYLCAWSMIQGRYEQYFGPGTRLTVT.

This rearrangement joins TRBV19 to TRBJ2-3, with 9 bases identical to TRBD2. Germline-derived CDR1 and CDR2 are LNHDA and SQIVND (reference sequence). With V trimmed by 3 bases and J by 6 bases, 7 bases remained unmatched. This CDR3 is built from 15 residues. The CDR3 coding sequence is TGTGCCAGTAGTATCGGTAGCGGGGGCCGGGATACGCAGTATTTT. Translating it yields CASSIGSGGRDTQYF.

The chain couples TRBV13 to TRBJ1-2, with D unresolved. The CDR3 is made up of 12 amino acids. Germline V lookup: CDR1 PRHDT, CDR2 FYEKMQ (reference sequence). V gave up 0 bases and J gave up 9 bases, with 8 bases separating them. The CDR3: CASSLGLGSYTF. The CDR3 region has the DNA TGTGCCAGCAGCTTAGGCCTAGGGAGCTACACCTTC.

The J gene is TRBJ2-5, the V gene TRBV7-8; D not resolved. The length of the CDR3 is 11 residues. Germline CDR1 and CDR2: SGHVS and FQNEAQ. Trimming pared 5 bases from V and 5 bases from J, leaving 6 bases between. The CDR3 nucleotides read TGTGCCAGCAGCCCACAGGAGACCCAGTACTTC. This encodes CASSPQETQYF.

V usage is TRBV18 and J usage is TRBJ1-2, with a tentative D call TRBD1 (5 bases). V dropped 0 bases and J dropped 6 bases, with 14 bases sitting between them. The V gene's germline CDR1 is KGHSH and CDR2 LQKENI. The length of the CDR3 is 15 residues. CDR3 amino acids: CASSPPGGELNGYTF. In DNA, the CDR3 is TGTGCCAGCTCACCACCGGGAGGGGAGTTAAATGGCTACACCTTC.

This sequence joins TRBV5-5 and TRBJ2-2; the D gene could be TRBD1 or TRBD2 (5 bases each). Germline V gene lookup returns CDR1 SGHKS and CDR2 YYEKEE (reference sequence). The V and J ends lost 6 bases and 4 bases respectively, with 16 bases between them. The CDR3 length is 15 residues. This CDR3 is CASTLGERSTGELFF. In nucleotides, the CDR3 is TGTGCCAGCACTTTGGGGGAAAGAAGCACCGGGGAGCTGTTTTTT. Using reference TRBV5-5 and TRBJ2-2 for the parts outside the CDR3, the full variable domain is DAGVTQSPTHLIKTRGQQVTLRCSPISGHKSVSWYQQVLGQGPQFIFQYYEKEERGRGNFPDRFSARQFPNYSSELNVNALLLGDSALYLCASTLGERSTGELFFGEGSRLTVL.

The chain carries TRBV28 and TRBJ2-7; no firm D call. Germline CDR1 is MDHEN and CDR2 is SYDVKM. CDR3 length: 16 residues. Trimming removed 7 bases from V and 2 bases from J, with 21 bases in between. CDR3 nucleotide sequence: TGTGCCAGCACCCTCGGAACTAAAAGACCCCCCTACGAGCAGTACTTC. It is translated as CASTLGTKRPPYEQYF. The variable domain in full, completed from reference TRBV28 and TRBJ2-7, reads DVKVTQSSRYLVKRTGEKVFLECVQDMDHENMFWYRQDPGLGLRLIYFSYDVKMKEKGDIPEGYSVSREKKERFSLILESASTNQTSMYLCASTLGTKRPPYEQYFGPGTRLTVT.

CDR3 DNA: TGTGCCAGCAGCAATTTTCGACAAGGACCTACGGAGCAGTACTTC. Translated, it gives CASSNFRQGPTEQYF. The chain has TRBV14 and TRBJ2-7; D not certain. Germline V gene lookup returns CDR1 SGHDN and CDR2 FVKESK. The CDR3 runs to 15 residues. V was trimmed by 5 bases and J by 7 bases, leaving 21 bases between them. Complete variable domain (other parts from reference TRBV14 and TRBJ2-7): EAGVTQFPSHSVIEKGQTVTLRCDPISGHDNLYWYRRVMGKEIKFLLHFVKESKQDESGMPNNRFLAERTGGTYSTLKVQPAELEDSGVYFCASSNFRQGPTEQYFGPGTRLTVT.

The sample holds one count of this clone. V is TRBV5-4 and J is TRBJ2-2; D gene ambiguous. Germline V lookup: CDR1 SGHNT, CDR2 YYREEE (reference sequence). CDR3 length equals 13 residues. V gave up 4 bases and J gave up 4 bases, with 8 bases separating them. The CDR3 region is CASSQSSTGELFF. CDR3 nucleotide sequence: TGTGCCAGCAGCCAAAGTAGCACCGGGGAGCTGTTTTTT.

This chain connects TRBV5-5 to TRBJ1-4; D perhaps matches TRBD1 (6 bases). The CDR3 covers 14 residues. Trimming cost V 0 bases and J 4 bases, with 7 bases left between them. CDR1 and CDR2 from the germline V gene are SGHKS and YYEKEE (reference sequence). This CDR3 reads CASSLGQVNEKLFF. The CDR3 DNA follows: TGTGCCAGCAGCTTGGGACAGGTTAATGAAAAACTGTTTTTT.

Here the CDR3 DNA reads TGTGCCAGCAGTGGCGACGCCGGGGAGCTGTTTTTT. Its translation is CASSGDAGELFF. V usage is TRBV7-8 and J usage is TRBJ2-2, with D uncertain. V gave up 6 bases and J gave up 6 bases, with 8 bases separating them. The CDR3 runs to 12 residues. Germline lookup yields CDR1 SGHVS and CDR2 FQNEAQ.

V usage is TRBV5-5 and J usage is TRBJ2-7, with 12 bases fitting TRBD1. Per germline, CDR1 SGHKS and CDR2 YYEKEE (reference sequence). The V and J ends lost 4 bases and 6 bases, in that order; junction bases with no gene match: 8. The length of the CDR3 is 15 residues. The CDR3 loop reads CASSPPGQGAVEQYF. The CDR3 DNA follows: TGTGCCAGCAGCCCCCCGGGACAGGGGGCTGTCGAGCAGTACTTC.

This chain joins TRBV7-2 and TRBJ2-3, with D uncertain. Germline assignment: CDR1 SGHTA and CDR2 FQGNSA. V dropped 3 bases and J dropped 2 bases, with 12 bases sitting between them. The CDR3 extends over 15 amino acids. The CDR3 loop reads CASSFSWPNTDTQYF. CDR3 DNA: TGTGCCAGCAGCTTTAGCTGGCCGAACACAGATACGCAGTATTTT.

The genes are TRBV5-1 and TRBJ1-1, with a tentative D call TRBD1 (6 bases). V lost 4 bases to trimming and J lost 4 bases, with 11 bases between them. The CDR3 has 13 residues. CDR1 is SGHRS, CDR2 YFSETQ, per germline. The CDR3 reads CASSLDRGTEAFF. CDR3 DNA: TGCGCCAGCAGCCTGGACAGAGGCACTGAAGCTTTCTTT.

In DNA form, the CDR3 reads TGTGCCAGTCGCCGGGACTTACTATTCAATGAGCAGTTCTTC. Its protein product is CASRRDLLFNEQFF. This sequence joins TRBV7-2 and TRBJ2-1; TRBD2 might be the D (6 bases). The CDR3 covers 14 residues. The V gene's germline CDR1 is SGHTA and CDR2 FQGNSA. V lost 9 bases and J lost 6, with 18 bases in between. The whole variable domain, remainder taken from reference TRBV7-2 and TRBJ2-1, is GAGVSQSPSNKVTEKGKDVELRCDPISGHTALYWYRQSLGQGLEFLIYFQGNSAPDKSGLPSDRFSAERTGGSVSTLTIQRTQQEDSAVYLCASRRDLLFNEQFFGPGTRLTVL.

The chain has TRBV27 and TRBJ2-7; 7 nucleotides align to TRBD1. This CDR3 contains 16 residues. Unmatched junction bases numbered 10, after V lost 5 bases and J lost 0 bases. Looked up from germline, CDR1 is MNHEY and CDR2 is SMNVEV (reference sequence). CDR3 loop: CASSPRYDRASYEQYF. Written as DNA, the CDR3 is TGTGCCAGCAGTCCTAGATACGACAGGGCCTCCTACGAGCAGTACTTC.

The V and J genes are TRBV7-6 and TRBJ2-5; either TRBD1 or TRBD2 may fit D (5 bases each). This CDR3 has 16 amino acids. Trimming removed 5 bases at V and 7 bases at J, with 23 bases between. Per germline, CDR1 SGHVS and CDR2 FNYEAQ. The CDR3 region is CASSPRGGMGPATQYF. The CDR3 DNA follows: TGTGCCAGCAGCCCCCGGGGTGGGATGGGGCCAGCGACCCAGTACTTC.

The rearrangement uses TRBV2 and TRBJ2-1, with D perhaps matching TRBD1 (5 bases). Trimming pared 4 bases from V and 4 bases from J, leaving 14 bases between. Germline values: CDR1 SNHLY, CDR2 FYNNEI. This CDR3 region has 15 residues. This chain's CDR3 is CASSAAAGYYNEQFF. The CDR3 coding sequence is TGTGCCAGCAGTGCGGCGGCAGGGTATTACAATGAGCAGTTCTTC.

This clone was observed once. V is TRBV9 and J is TRBJ1-1; D remains unclear. The V end lost 0 bases, the J end lost 2 bases, and 11 bases lay between the germline ends. From germline, CDR1 is SGDLS and CDR2 YYNGEE. The CDR3 contains 15 residues. For the CDR3, the DNA is TGTGCCAGCAGCGTAGGATTTGGGGATAACACTGAAGCTTTCTTT. Residues: CASSVGFGDNTEAFF.

This sequence joins TRBV10-3 and TRBJ1-2, with 7 bases identical to TRBD1. The CDR3 is made up of 16 amino acids. The germline V gene has CDR1 ENHRY and CDR2 SYGVKD. The J segment lost 2 bases and the V segment lost 3 bases, leaving 9 bases of the junction unmatched. The chain's CDR3 is CAISDIRQGPNYGYTF. The CDR3 bases are TGTGCCATCAGTGATATTAGACAGGGCCCAAACTATGGCTACACCTTC.